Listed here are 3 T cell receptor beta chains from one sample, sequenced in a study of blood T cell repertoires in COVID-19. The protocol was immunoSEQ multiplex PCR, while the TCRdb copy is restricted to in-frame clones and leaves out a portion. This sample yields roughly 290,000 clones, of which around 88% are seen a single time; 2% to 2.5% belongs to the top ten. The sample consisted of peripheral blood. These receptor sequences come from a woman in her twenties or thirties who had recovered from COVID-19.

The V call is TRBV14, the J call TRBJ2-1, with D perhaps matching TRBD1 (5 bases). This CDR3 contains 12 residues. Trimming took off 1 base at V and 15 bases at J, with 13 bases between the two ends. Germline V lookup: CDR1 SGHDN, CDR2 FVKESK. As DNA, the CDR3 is TGTGCCAGCAGCCAAGGGAAAGGGGAAAGGTTCTTC. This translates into CASSQGKGERFF.

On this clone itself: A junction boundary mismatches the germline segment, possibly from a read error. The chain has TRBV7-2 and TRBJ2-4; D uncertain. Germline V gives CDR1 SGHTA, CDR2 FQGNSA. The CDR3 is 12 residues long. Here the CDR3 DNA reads TGTGCCAGCAGCTCCGGGTCGGGTTTTAGGAACTTC. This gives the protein CASSSGSGFRNF.

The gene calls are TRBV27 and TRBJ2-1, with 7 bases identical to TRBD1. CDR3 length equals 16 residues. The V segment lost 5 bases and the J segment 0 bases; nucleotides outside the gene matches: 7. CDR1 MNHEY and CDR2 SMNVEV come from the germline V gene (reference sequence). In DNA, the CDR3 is TGTGCCAGCAGTACGACAGGGTTTGGCTCCTACAATGAGCAGTTCTTC. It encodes CASSTTGFGSYNEQFF.